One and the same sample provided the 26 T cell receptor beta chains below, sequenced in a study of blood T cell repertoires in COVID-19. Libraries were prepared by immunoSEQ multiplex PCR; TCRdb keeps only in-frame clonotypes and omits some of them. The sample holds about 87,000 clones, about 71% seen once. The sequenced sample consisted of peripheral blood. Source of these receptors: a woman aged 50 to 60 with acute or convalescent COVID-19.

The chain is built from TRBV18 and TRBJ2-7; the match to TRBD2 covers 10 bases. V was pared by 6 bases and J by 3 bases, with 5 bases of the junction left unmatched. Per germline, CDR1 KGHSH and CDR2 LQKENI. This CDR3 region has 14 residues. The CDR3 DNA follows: TGTGCCAGCTCCCAGGCTAGCGGGGGCTACGAGCAGTACTTC. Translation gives CASSQASGGYEQYF.

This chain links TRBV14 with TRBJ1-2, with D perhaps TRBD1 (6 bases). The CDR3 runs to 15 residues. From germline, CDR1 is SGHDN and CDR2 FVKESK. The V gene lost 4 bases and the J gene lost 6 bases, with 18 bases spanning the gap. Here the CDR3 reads CASSLTVTGLDGYTF. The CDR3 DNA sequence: TGTGCCAGCAGCCTCACCGTTACAGGGTTGGATGGCTACACCTTC.

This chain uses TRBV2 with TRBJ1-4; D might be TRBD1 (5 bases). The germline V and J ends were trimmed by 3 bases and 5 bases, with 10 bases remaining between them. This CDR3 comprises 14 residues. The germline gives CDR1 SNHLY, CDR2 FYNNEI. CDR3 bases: TGTGCCAGCAGTGATCGGGCAGGGAATGAAAAACTGTTTTTT. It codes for CASSDRAGNEKLFF.

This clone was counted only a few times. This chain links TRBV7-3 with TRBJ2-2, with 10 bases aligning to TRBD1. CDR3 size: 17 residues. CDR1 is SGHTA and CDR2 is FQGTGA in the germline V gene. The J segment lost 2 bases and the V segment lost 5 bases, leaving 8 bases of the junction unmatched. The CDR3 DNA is TGTGCCAGCAGCCGGGGACAGGGGAGACTAAACACCGGGGAGCTGTTTTTT. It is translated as CASSRGQGRLNTGELFF. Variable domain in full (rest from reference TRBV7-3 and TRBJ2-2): GAGVSQTPSNKVTEKGKYVELRCDPISGHTALYWYRQSLGQGPEFLIYFQGTGAADDSGLPNDRFFAVRPEGSVSTLKIQRTERGDSAVYLCASSRGQGRLNTGELFFGEGSRLTVL.

The CDR3 DNA reads TGTGCCAGCGGACTTCTTCTAGCCAAAAACATTCAGTACTTC. It is translated as CASGLLLAKNIQYF. The V and J genes are TRBV2 and TRBJ2-4, with a possible D match to TRBD2 (5 bases). This CDR3 has 14 amino acids. V shed 8 bases and J shed 0 bases, with 11 bases lying between them. Germline CDR1 reads SNHLY; CDR2 reads FYNNEI.

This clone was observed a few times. The CDR3 DNA follows: TGTGCCAGCAGCTCGTACTACAGGGACGCAAACTATGGCTACACCTTC. Its protein is CASSSYYRDANYGYTF. This sequence joins TRBV5-6 and TRBJ1-2, with D tentatively TRBD1 (6 bases). Trimming shortened V by 3 bases and J by 2 bases, and 17 bases separated the two germline ends. The CDR3 runs to 16 residues. Germline V gene data show CDR1 as SGHDT and CDR2 as YYEEEE.

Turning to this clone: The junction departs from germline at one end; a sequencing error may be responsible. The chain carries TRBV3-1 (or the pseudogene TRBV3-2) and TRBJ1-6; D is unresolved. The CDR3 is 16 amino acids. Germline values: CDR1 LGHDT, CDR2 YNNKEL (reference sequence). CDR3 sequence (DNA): TGTGCCAGCAGCCAATTCAAGAGCTCCTATAATTCATCCCTCCACTTT. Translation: CASSQFKSSYNSSLHF.

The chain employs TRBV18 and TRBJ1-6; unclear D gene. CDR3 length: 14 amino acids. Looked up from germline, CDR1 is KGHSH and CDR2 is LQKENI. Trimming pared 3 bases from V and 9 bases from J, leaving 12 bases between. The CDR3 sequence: CASSPGPSGSPLHF. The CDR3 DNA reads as TGTGCCAGCTCACCGGGTCCCTCGGGTTCACCCCTCCACTTT. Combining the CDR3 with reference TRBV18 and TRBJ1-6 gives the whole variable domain NAGVMQNPRHLVRRRGQEARLRCSPMKGHSHVYWYRQLPEEGLKFMVYLQKENIIDESGMPKERFSAEFPKEGPSILRIQQVVRGDSAAYFCASSPGPSGSPLHFGNGTRLTVT.

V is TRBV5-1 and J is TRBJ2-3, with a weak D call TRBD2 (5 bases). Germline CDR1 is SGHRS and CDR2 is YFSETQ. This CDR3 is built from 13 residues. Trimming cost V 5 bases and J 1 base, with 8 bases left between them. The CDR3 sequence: CASRAEGTDTQYF. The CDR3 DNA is TGCGCCAGCAGGGCGGAGGGCACAGATACGCAGTATTTT.

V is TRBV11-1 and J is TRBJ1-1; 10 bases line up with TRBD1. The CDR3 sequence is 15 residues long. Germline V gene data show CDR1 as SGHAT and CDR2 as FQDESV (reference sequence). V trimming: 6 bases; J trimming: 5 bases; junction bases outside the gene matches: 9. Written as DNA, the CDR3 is TGTGCCAGCAGTAGGCGTGGACAGGGGGGTACTGAAGCTTTCTTT. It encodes CASSRRGQGGTEAFF.

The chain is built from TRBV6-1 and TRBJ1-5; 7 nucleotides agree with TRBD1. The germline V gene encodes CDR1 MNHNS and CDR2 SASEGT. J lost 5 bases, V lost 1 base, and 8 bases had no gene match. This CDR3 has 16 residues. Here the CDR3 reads CASSEGRGGADQPQHF. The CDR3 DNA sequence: TGTGCCAGCAGTGAAGGGCGAGGGGGCGCGGATCAGCCCCAGCATTTT.

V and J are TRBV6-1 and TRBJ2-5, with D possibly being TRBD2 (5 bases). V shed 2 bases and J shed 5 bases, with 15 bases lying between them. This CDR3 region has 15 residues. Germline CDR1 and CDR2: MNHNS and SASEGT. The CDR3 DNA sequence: TGTGCCAGCAGTGAACCCCCCGGGGATAGGGAGACCCAGTACTTC. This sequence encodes CASSEPPGDRETQYF.

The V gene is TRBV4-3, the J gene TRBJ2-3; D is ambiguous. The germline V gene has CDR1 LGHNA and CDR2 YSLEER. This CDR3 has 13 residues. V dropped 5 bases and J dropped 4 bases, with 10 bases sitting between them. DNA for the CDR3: TGCGCCAGCAGCTCGAGGTTCGCAGATACGCAGTATTTT. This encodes CASSSRFADTQYF.

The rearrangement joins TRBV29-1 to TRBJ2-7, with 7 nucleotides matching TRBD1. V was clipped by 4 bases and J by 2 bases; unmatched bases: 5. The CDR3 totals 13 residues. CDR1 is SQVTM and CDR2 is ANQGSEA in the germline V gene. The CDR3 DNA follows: TGCAGCGTTGTATGGGACAGACCCTACGAGCAGTACTTC. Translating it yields CSVVWDRPYEQYF.

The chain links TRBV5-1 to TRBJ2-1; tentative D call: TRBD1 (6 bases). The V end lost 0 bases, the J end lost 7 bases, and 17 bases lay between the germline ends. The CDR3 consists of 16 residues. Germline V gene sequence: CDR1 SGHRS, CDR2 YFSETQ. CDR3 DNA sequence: TGCGCCAGCAGCTTGGTACCAGGGGTACCGTCTAATGAGCAGTTCTTC. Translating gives CASSLVPGVPSNEQFF. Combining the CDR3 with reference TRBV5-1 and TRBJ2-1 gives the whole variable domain KAGVTQTPRYLIKTRGQQVTLSCSPISGHRSVSWYQQTPGQGLQFLFEYFSETQRNKGNFPGRFSGRQFSNSRSEMNVSTLELGDSALYLCASSLVPGVPSNEQFFGPGTRLTVL.

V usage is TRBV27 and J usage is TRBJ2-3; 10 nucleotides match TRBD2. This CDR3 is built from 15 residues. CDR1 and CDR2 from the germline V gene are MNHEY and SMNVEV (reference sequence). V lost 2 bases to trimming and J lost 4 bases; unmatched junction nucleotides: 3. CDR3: CASSLLAGVADTQYF. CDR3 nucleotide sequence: TGTGCCAGCAGTTTACTAGCGGGGGTGGCAGATACGCAGTATTTT.

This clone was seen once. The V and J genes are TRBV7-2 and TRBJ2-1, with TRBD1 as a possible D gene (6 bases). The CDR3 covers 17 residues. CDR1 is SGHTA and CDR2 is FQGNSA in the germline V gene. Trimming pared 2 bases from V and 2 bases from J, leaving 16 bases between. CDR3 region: CASSLTGLGGAYNEQFF. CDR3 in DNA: TGTGCCAGCAGCTTAACCGGTCTAGGGGGAGCCTACAATGAGCAGTTCTTC.

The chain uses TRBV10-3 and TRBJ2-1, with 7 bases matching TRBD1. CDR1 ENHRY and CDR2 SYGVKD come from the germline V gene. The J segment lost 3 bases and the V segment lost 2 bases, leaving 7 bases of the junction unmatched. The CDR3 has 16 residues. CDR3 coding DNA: TGTGCCATCAGTGAGGAGGGACAGAAAATCTACAATGAGCAGTTCTTC. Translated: CAISEEGQKIYNEQFF.

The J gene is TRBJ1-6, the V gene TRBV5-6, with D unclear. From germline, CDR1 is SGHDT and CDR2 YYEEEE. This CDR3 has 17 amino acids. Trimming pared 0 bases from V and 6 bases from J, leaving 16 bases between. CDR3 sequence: CASSLAGGQISNSPLHF. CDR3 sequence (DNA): TGTGCCAGCAGCTTGGCCGGTGGGCAGATCTCTAATTCACCCCTCCACTTT.

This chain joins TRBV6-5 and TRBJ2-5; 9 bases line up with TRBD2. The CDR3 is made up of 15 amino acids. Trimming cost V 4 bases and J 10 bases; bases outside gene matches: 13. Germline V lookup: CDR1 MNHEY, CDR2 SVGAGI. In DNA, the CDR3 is TGTGCCAGCAGTTCGCTGACTAGCCAGCGGGGGGTCCAGTACTTC. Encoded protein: CASSSLTSQRGVQYF.

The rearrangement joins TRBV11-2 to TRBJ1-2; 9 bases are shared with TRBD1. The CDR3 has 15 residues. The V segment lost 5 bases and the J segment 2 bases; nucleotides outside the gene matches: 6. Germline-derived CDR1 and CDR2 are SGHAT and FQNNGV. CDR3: CASSPGDRVNYGYTF. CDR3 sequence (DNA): TGTGCCAGCAGCCCAGGGGACAGGGTAAACTATGGCTACACCTTC. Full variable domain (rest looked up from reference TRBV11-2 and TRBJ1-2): EAGVAQSPRYKIIEKRQSVAFWCNPISGHATLYWYQQILGQGPKLLIQFQNNGVVDDSQLPKDRFSAERLKGVDSTLKIQPAKLEDSAVYLCASSPGDRVNYGYTFGSGTRLTVV.

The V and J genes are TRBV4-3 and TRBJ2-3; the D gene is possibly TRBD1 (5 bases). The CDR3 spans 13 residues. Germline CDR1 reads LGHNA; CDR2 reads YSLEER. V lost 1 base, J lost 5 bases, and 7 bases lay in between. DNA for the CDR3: TGCGCCAGCAGCCAAGCCCAGGGAGATACGCAGTATTTT. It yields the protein CASSQAQGDTQYF.

This chain's CDR3 is CASSFWPGGNNGYTF. The CDR3 coding sequence is TGTGCCAGCAGTTTTTGGCCCGGGGGTAATAATGGCTACACCTTC. V gene TRBV27 combines with J gene TRBJ1-2; a weak D match, TRBD1 (5 bases). Germline V lookup: CDR1 MNHEY, CDR2 SMNVEV (reference sequence). This CDR3 comprises 15 residues. Between the trimmed V and J ends, which lost 3 bases and 6 bases, there was a span of 17 bases.

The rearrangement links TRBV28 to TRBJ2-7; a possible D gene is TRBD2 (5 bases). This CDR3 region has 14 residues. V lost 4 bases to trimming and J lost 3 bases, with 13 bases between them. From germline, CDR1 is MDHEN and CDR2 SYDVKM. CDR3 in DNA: TGTGCCAGCAGTTCCCCGGAGGCACGCTACGAGCAGTACTTC. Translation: CASSSPEARYEQYF.

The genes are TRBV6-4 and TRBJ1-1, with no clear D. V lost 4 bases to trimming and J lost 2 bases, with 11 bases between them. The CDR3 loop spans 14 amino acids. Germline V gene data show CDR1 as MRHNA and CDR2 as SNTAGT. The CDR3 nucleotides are TGTGCCAGCAGTGCCTCACCGGGTAACACTGAAGCTTTCTTT. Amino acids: CASSASPGNTEAFF.

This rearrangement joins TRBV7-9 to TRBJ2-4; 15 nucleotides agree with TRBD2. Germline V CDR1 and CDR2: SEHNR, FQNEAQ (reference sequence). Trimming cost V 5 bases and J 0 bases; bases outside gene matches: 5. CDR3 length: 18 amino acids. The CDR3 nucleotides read TGTGCCAGCAGCCGGACTAGCGGGGGGGAATTAGCCAAAAACATTCAGTACTTC. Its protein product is CASSRTSGGELAKNIQYF. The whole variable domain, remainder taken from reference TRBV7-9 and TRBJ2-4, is DTGVSQNPRHKITKRGQNVTFRCDPISEHNRLYWYRQTLGQGPEFLTYFQNEAQLEKSRLLSDRFSAERPKGSFSTLEIQRTEQGDSAMYLCASSRTSGGELAKNIQYFGAGTRLSVL.